This entry features one TCR beta chain sequence. These data originate in a study of blood T cell repertoires in COVID-19. V lost 1 base to trimming and J lost 2 bases; unmatched junction nucleotides: 2. The germline gives CDR1 MGHRA, CDR2 YSYEKL. CDR3 length equals 15 residues. Using immunoSEQ multiplex PCR, the repertoire was profiled, and TCRdb retains in-frame clones only, with some absent. The top ten hold 1.5% to 2% of the sample, which has 330,000 or so clones, around 87% seen once. The chain links TRBV4-1 to TRBJ2-7; 10 nucleotides agree with TRBD1. The sequencing input was PBMCs or T cells enriched from blood (not recorded which). The clonotype comes from a man aged 40-49 years in a cohort exposed to, infected with or recovered from COVID-19 (not recorded which). The CDR3 loop reads CASSQGDRGPYEQYF. The DNA for the CDR3 is TGCGCCAGCAGCCAAGGGGACAGGGGACCCTACGAGCAGTACTTC.